Listed here is a single T cell receptor (beta chain). V dropped 5 bases and J dropped 2 bases, with 8 bases sitting between them. The CDR3 consists of 13 residues. Germline V gene data show CDR1 as LNHDA and CDR2 as SQIVND (reference sequence). Using immunoSEQ multiplex PCR, the repertoire was profiled, and TCRdb retains in-frame clones only, with some absent. The sample lists almost 45,000 clones; around three quarters were seen once. The sort gate was single viable CD3+CD4+CD8-CD45RO+ cells for memory CD4+ T cells. These data come from a study of memory CD4+ T cells and cytomegalovirus serostatus. Looking at the study overall: This sample comes from healthy Belgian adults, 9 CMV seropositive, around 26 seronegative.

The TCR was taken from an adult in good health and CMV-seronegative. The chain is built from TRBV19 and TRBJ2-3; D ambiguous. The specimen sequenced was memory CD4+ T cells from blood. The CDR3: CASSRRITDTQYF. In nucleotides, the CDR3 is TGTGCCAGTAGTCGGCGGATCACAGATACGCAGTATTTT.